The 8 T cell receptor beta chains in this list originate from one sample, sequenced in a study of cytomegalovirus exposure and HLA in healthy donors. PCR used 60 Vbeta primers and 13 Jbeta primers. Profiled with immunoSEQ multiplex PCR; TCRdb holds only in-frame clones, not every one. The table has 6,000 to 8,500 clones, more than 45% seen once. The material sequenced was PBMCs. Receptors originate from a man aged 25-40 years in good health and CMV-seropositive.

The chain links TRBV20-1 to TRBJ1-1; the D is unclear. Germline V gives CDR1 DFQATT, CDR2 SNEGSKA (reference sequence). V gave up 5 bases and J gave up 0 bases, with 4 bases separating them. This CDR3 spans 11 amino acids. The chain's CDR3 is CSAFMNTEAFF. The CDR3, as DNA: TGCAGTGCTTTCATGAACACTGAAGCTTTCTTT.

The V and J genes are TRBV7-2 and TRBJ1-1, with D maybe TRBD1 (5 bases). Germline V lookup: CDR1 SGHTA, CDR2 FQGNSA. The CDR3 loop spans 14 amino acids. The V and J ends lost 1 base and 7 bases respectively, with 13 bases between them. CDR3 amino acids: CASSLGVRQGEAFF. The CDR3, as DNA: TGTGCCAGCAGCTTAGGGGTGAGGCAGGGTGAAGCTTTCTTT. Based on the CDR3 plus reference TRBV7-2 and TRBJ1-1, the full variable domain is GAGVSQSPSNKVTEKGKDVELRCDPISGHTALYWYRQSLGQGLEFLIYFQGNSAPDKSGLPSDRFSAERTGGSVSTLTIQRTQQEDSAVYLCASSLGVRQGEAFFGQGTRLTVV.

This clone was seen a few times. This sequence joins TRBV6-1 and TRBJ1-5, with 8 bases that match TRBD1. The CDR3 is 14 amino acids. Germline CDR1 and CDR2: MNHNS and SASEGT. With 3 bases clipped from V and 7 bases from J, the junction kept 5 bases outside the gene matches. CDR3 region: CASSDGQGGQPQHF. As DNA, the CDR3 is TGTGCCAGCAGTGATGGACAGGGAGGCCAGCCCCAGCATTTT.

The CDR3 loop reads CASSQDQGQKETQYF. The CDR3 DNA reads as TGCGCCAGCAGCCAAGATCAGGGGCAAAAAGAGACCCAGTACTTC. This rearrangement joins TRBV4-1 to TRBJ2-5; a weak D match, TRBD1 (6 bases). Trimming stripped 0 bases from V and 3 bases from J, with 11 bases between. The CDR3 is 15 residues long. CDR1 is MGHRA and CDR2 is YSYEKL in the germline V gene.

The rearrangement joins TRBV9 to TRBJ2-7; tentatively, D is TRBD2 (5 bases). CDR1 SGDLS and CDR2 YYNGEE come from the germline V gene. V dropped 0 bases and J dropped 1 base, with 11 bases sitting between them. This CDR3 spans 15 amino acids. The CDR3 spells CASSVGNTGSYEQYF. The DNA of the CDR3 is TGTGCCAGCAGCGTAGGAAATACGGGGTCCTACGAGCAGTACTTC. Filled out from reference TRBV9 and TRBJ2-7, the complete variable domain reads DSGVTQTPKHLITATGQRVTLRCSPRSGDLSVYWYQQSLDQGLQFLIQYYNGEERAKGNILERFSAQQFPDLHSELNLSSLELGDSALYFCASSVGNTGSYEQYFGPGTRLTVT.

The CDR3 coding sequence is TGTGCCTGGAGTACCCTGCGCCCTGGAAACACCATATATTTT. Translating gives CAWSTLRPGNTIYF. The genes are TRBV30 and TRBJ1-3, with D unclear. Germline CDR1 and CDR2: GTSNPN and SVGIG (reference sequence). V lost 2 bases to trimming and J lost 2 bases, with 10 bases between them. This CDR3 has 14 residues.

The chain couples TRBV18 to TRBJ2-5, with D possibly matching TRBD1 (5 bases). Trimming took 3 bases from V and 1 from J, leaving 6 bases between them. The CDR3 has 13 amino acids. Per the germline V gene, CDR1 is KGHSH and CDR2 is LQKENI. The CDR3 here is CASSPGPQETQYF. The DNA for the CDR3 is TGTGCCAGCTCACCGGGGCCCCAAGAGACCCAGTACTTC.

This clone has a handful of counts. The chain joins TRBV9 to TRBJ2-3; D is undetermined. This CDR3 has 14 residues. Germline CDR1 is SGDLS and CDR2 is YYNGEE. Trimming took 0 bases from V and 3 from J, leaving 8 bases between them. CDR3 sequence: CASSVEFGTDTQYF. Written as DNA, the CDR3 is TGTGCCAGCAGCGTAGAGTTCGGGACAGATACGCAGTATTTT.